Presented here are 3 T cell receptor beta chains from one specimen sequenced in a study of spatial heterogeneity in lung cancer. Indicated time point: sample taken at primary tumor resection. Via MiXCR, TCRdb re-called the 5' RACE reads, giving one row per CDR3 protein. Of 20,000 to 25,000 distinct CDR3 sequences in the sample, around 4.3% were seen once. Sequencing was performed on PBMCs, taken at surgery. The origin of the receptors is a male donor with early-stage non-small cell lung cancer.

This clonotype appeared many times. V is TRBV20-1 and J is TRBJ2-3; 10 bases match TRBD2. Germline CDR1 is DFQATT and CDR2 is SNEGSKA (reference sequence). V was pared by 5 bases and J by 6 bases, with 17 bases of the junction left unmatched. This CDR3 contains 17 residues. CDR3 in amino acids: CSARYDFLAGAGDTQYF. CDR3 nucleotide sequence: TGCAGTGCTCGTTACGATTTCCTAGCGGGAGCTGGGGATACGCAGTATTTT.

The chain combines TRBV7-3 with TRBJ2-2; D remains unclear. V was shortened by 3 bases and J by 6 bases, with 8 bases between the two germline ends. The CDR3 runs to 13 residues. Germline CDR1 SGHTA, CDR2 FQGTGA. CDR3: CASSFGYSGELFF. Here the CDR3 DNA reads TGTGCCAGCAGCTTTGGGTACTCCGGGGAGCTGTTTTTT.

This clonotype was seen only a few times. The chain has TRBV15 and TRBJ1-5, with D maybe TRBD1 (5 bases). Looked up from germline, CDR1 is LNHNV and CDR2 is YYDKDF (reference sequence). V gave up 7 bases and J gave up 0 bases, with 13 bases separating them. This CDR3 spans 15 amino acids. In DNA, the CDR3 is TGTGCCACCACCTCAGGGACGATTAGCAATCAGCCCCAGCATTTT. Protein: CATTSGTISNQPQHF.